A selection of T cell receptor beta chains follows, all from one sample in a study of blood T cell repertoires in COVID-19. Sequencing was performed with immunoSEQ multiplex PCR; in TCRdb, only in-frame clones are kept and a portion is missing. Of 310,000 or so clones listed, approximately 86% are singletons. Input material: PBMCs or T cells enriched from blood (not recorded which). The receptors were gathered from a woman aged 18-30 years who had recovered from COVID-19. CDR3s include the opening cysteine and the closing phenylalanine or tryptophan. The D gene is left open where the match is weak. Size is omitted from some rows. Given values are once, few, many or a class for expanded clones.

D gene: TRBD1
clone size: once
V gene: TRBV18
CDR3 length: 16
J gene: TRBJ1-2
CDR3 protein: CASSPGQGGWDYGYTF
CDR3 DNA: TGTGCCAGCTCACCTGGACAGGGGGGCTGGGACTATGGCTACACCTTC

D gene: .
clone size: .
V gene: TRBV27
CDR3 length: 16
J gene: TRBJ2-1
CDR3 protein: CASSFGQAALYNEQFF
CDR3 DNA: TGTGCCAGCAGTTTCGGACAAGCCGCCCTCTACAATGAGCAGTTCTTC

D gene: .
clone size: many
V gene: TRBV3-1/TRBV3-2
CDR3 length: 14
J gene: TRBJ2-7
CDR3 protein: CASSQDRNDIRQYF
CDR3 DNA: TGTGCCAGCAGCCAAGATAGGAACGACATCCGGCAGTACTTC

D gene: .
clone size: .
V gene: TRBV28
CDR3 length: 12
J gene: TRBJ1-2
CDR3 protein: CASSLPGFGYTF
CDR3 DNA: TGTGCCAGCAGTTTACCAGGGTTCGGCTACACCTTC

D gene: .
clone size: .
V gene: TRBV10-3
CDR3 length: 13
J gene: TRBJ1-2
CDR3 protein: CAISGRLSDGYTF
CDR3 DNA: TGTGCCATCAGTGGGCGGTTGTCGGATGGCTACACCTTC

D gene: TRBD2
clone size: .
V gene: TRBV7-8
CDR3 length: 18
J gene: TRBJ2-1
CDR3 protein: CASSPSLPGGSLYNEQFF
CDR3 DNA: TGTGCCAGCAGCCCCTCACTCCCGGGAGGATCGCTGTACAATGAGCAGTTCTTC

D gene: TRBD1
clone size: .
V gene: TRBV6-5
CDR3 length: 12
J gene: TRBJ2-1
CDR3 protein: CASSPGGNEQFF
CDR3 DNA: TGTGCCAGCAGTCCAGGGGGCAATGAGCAGTTCTTC

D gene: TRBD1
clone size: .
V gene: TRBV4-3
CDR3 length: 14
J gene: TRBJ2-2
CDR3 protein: CASSQLDRTGELFF
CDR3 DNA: TGCGCCAGCAGCCAGTTGGACAGGACCGGGGAGCTGTTTTTT

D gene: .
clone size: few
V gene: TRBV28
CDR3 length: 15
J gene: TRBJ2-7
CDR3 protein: CASNVQGTRDYEQYF
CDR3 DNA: TGTGCCAGCAACGTCCAGGGGACACGGGACTACGAGCAGTACTTC

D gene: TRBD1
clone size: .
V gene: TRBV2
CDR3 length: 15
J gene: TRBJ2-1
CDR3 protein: CASSGQASGYNEQFF
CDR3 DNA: TGTGCCAGCAGCGGACAGGCGTCAGGGTACAATGAGCAGTTCTTC

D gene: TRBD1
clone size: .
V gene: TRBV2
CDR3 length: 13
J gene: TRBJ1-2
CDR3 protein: CASRLQGEYGYTF
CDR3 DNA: TGTGCCAGCAGATTACAGGGGGAATATGGCTACACCTTC

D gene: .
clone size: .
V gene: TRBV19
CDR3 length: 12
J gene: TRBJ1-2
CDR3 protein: CVSRYENYGYTF
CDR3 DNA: TGTGTCAGTAGATACGAGAACTATGGCTACACCTTC

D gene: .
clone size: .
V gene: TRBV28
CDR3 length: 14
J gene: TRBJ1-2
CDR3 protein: CASTRDTANYGYTF
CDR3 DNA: TGTGCCAGCACCCGGGACACAGCTAACTATGGCTACACCTTC

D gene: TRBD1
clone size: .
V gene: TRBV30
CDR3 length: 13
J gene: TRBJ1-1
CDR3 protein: CAWRSTGATEAFF
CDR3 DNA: TGTGCCTGGAGATCGACAGGGGCGACTGAAGCTTTCTTT

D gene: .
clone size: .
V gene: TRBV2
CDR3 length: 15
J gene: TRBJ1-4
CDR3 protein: CASSVSQGGNEKLFF
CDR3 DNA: TGTGCCAGCAGCGTCTCGCAGGGCGGAAATGAAAAACTGTTTTTT

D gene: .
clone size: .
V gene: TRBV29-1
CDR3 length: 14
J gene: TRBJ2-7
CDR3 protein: CSVGSGTGYYEQYF
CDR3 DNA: TGCAGCGTTGGGTCTGGGACTGGGTACTACGAGCAGTACTTC

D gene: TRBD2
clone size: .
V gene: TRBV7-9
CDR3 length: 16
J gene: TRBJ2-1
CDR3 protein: CASSLGLPGGRNEQFF
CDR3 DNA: TGTGCCAGCAGCTTAGGGTTGCCGGGAGGCCGCAATGAGCAGTTCTTC

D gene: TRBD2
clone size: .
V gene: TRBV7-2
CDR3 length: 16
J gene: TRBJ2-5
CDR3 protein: CASSTGLAGGGETQYF
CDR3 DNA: TGTGCCAGCAGCACGGGACTAGCGGGAGGAGGTGAGACCCAGTACTTC

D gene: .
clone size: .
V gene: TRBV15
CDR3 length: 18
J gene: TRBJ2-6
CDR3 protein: CATSREGAVNSGANVLTF
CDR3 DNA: TGTGCCACCAGCAGAGAGGGGGCCGTGAACTCTGGGGCCAACGTCCTGACTTTC

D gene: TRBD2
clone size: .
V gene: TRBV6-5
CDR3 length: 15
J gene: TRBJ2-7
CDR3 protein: CASSPLAGEAYEQYF
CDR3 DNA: TGTGCCAGCAGTCCTTTGGCGGGAGAGGCGTACGAGCAGTACTTC

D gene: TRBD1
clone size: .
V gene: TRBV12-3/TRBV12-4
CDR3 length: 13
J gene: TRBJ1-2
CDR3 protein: CASTLTGGVGYTF
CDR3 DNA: TGTGCCAGCACACTAACAGGGGGCGTTGGCTACACCTTC

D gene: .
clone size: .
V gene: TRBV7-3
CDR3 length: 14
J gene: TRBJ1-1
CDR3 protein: CASSLLGGSTEAFF
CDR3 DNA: TGTGCCAGCAGCTTATTGGGGGGGAGCACTGAAGCTTTCTTT

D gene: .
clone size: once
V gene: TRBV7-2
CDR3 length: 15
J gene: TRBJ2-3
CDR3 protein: CASSLGRGYTDTQYF
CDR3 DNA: TGTGCCAGCAGCTTAGGTCGGGGATACACAGATACGCAGTATTTT

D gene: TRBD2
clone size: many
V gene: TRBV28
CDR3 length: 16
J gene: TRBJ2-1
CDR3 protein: CASSLLGLAYYNEQFF
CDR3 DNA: TGTGCCAGCAGTTTACTGGGACTAGCGTACTACAATGAGCAGTTCTTC

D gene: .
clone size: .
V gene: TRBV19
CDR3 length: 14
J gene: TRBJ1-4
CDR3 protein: CASSIGVGGEKLFF
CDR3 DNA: TGTGCCAGTAGTATAGGGGTCGGCGGTGAAAAACTGTTTTTT

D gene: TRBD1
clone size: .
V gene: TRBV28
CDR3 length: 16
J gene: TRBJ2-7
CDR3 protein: CASTSGGGQGSYEQYF
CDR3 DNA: TGTGCCAGCACCTCCGGCGGGGGACAGGGGTCCTACGAGCAGTACTTC

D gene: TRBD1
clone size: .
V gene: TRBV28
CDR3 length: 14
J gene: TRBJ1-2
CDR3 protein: CASSTQGANYGYTF
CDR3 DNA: TGTGCCAGCAGCACACAGGGGGCGAACTATGGCTACACCTTC

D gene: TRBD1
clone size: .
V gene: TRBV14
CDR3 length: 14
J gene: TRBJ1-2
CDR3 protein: CASSAGTADYGYTF
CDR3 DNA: TGTGCCAGCAGCGCCGGGACAGCTGACTATGGCTACACCTTC

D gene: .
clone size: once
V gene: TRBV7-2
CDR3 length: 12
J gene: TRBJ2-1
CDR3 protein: CASSPWTLEQFF
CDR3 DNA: TGTGCCAGCAGCCCCTGGACACTTGAGCAGTTCTTC

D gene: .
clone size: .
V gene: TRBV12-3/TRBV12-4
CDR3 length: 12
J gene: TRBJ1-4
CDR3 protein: CASSFTQEKLFF
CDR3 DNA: TGTGCCAGCAGTTTCACACAGGAAAAACTGTTTTTT

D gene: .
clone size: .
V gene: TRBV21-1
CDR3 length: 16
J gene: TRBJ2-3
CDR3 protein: CASSSPLAGVTDTQYF
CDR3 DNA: TGTGCCAGCAGCTCCCCGCTAGCGGGGGTCACAGATACGCAGTATTTT

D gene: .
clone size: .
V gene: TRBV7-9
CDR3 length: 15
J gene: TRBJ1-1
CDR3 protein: CASSSYTDTNTEAFF
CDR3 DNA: TGTGCCAGCAGCTCGTACACAGACACTAACACTGAAGCTTTCTTT

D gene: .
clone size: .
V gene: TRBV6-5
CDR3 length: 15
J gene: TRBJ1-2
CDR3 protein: CASTALLGVGYGYTF
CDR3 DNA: TGTGCCAGCACGGCCCTCCTCGGGGTTGGCTATGGCTACACCTTC

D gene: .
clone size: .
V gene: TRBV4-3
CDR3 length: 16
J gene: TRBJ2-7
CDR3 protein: CASSQDLSRGGDEQYF
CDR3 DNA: TGCGCCAGCAGCCAAGATCTTTCAAGGGGCGGCGACGAGCAGTACTTC

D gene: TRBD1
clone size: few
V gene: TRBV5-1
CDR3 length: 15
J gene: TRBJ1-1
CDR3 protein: CASSLEGTGTTEAFF
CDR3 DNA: TGCGCCAGCAGCCTAGAAGGGACAGGGACCACTGAAGCTTTCTTT

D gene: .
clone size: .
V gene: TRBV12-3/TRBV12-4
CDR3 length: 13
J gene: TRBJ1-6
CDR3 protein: CASSLHQGGSLHF
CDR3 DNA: TGTGCCAGCAGTCTGCACCAGGGAGGTTCACTCCACTTT

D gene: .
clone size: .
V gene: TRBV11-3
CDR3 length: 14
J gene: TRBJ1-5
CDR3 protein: CASSLRQGLQPQHF
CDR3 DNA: TGTGCCAGCAGCTTACGGCAGGGGCTTCAGCCCCAGCATTTT

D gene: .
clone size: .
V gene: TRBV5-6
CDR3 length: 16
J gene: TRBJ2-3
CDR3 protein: CASSFSGQSSTDTQYF
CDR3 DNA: TGTGCCAGCAGCTTTTCAGGACAGTCTAGCACAGATACGCAGTATTTT

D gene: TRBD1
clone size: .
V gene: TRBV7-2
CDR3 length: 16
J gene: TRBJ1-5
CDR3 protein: CASSLFGQGLNQPQHF
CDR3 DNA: TGTGCCAGCAGCTTGTTTGGACAGGGGTTAAATCAGCCCCAGCATTTT

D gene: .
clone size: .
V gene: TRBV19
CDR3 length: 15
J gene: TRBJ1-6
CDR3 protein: CATEGGNSYNSPLHF
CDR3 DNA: TGTGCGACCGAGGGAGGGAACTCCTATAATTCACCCCTCCACTTT

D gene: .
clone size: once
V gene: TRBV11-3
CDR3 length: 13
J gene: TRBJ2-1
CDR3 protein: CASSRIAAAEQFF
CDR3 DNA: TGTGCCAGCAGCCGAATAGCGGCTGCTGAGCAGTTCTTC

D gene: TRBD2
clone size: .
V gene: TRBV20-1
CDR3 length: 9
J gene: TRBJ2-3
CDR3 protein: CSPGGTQYF
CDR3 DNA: TGCAGCCCGGGGGGTACGCAGTATTTT

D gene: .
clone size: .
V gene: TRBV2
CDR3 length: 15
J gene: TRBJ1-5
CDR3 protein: CASTRGGQINQPQHF
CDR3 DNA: TGTGCCAGCACCCGAGGAGGACAGATCAATCAGCCCCAGCATTTT

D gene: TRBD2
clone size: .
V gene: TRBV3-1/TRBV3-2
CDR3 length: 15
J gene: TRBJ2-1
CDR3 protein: CASSPGLAGVYEQFF
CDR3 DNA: TGTGCCAGCAGCCCCGGTCTAGCGGGGGTATATGAGCAGTTCTTC

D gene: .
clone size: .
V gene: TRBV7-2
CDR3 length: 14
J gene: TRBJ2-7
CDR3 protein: CASSGTEGYYEQYF
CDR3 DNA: TGTGCCAGCAGTGGGACGGAGGGTTACTACGAGCAGTACTTC

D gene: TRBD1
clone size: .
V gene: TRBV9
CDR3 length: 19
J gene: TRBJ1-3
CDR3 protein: CASSGRQGRTGVRGNTIYF
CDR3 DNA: TGTGCCAGCAGCGGGCGACAGGGGAGGACGGGGGTCAGAGGAAACACCATATATTTT

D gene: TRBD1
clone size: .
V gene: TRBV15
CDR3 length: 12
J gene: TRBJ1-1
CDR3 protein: CATSRGTGEAFF
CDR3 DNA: TGTGCCACCAGCAGAGGGACAGGTGAAGCTTTCTTT

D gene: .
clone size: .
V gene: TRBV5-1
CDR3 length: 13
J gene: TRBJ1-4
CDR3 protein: CASQGATNEKLFF
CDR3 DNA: TGCGCCAGTCAGGGCGCAACTAATGAAAAACTGTTTTTT

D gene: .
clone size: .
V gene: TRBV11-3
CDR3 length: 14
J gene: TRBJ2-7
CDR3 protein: CASSPPGVPYEQYF
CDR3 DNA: TGTGCCAGCAGCCCTCCGGGGGTTCCCTACGAGCAGTACTTC

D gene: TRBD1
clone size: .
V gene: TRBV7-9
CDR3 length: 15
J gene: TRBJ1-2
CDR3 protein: CASSPRTGPQEGYTF
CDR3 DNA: TGTGCCAGCAGCCCTCGGACAGGGCCCCAGGAGGGCTACACCTTC

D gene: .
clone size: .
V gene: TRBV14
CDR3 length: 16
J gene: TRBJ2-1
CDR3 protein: CASSHPQGTHYNEQFF
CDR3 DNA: TGTGCCAGCAGCCACCCACAGGGGACTCATTACAATGAGCAGTTCTTC